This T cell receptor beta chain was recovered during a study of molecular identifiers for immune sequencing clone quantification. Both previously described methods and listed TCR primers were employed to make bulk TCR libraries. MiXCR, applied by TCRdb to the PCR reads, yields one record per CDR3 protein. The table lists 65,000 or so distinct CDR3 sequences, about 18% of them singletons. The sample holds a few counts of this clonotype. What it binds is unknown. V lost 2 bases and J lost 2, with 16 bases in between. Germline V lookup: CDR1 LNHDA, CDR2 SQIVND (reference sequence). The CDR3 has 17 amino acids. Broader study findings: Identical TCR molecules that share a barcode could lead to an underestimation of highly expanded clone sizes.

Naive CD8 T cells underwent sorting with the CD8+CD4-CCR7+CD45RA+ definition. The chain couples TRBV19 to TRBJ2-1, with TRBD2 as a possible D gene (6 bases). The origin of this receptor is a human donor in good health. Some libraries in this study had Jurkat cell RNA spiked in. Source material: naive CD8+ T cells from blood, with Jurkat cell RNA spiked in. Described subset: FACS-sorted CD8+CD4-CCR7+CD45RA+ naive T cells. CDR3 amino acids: CASSIYTGVPTYNEQFF. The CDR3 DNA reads TGTGCCAGTAGTATATATACGGGAGTCCCCACCTACAATGAGCAGTTCTTC.